Below, 8 T cell receptor beta chains from the same sample are listed, as sequenced in a study of blood T cells in healthy people across ages (dated by TCRdb to the mid-2010s). To prepare the library, 5' RACE was applied. This sample was sequenced with an Illumina HiSeq 2500. A second about 7 to 12 cycle PCR used a sample-barcoded 5' primer and a J-beta primer mix. The raw public reads went through TCRdb reprocessing: fastp at Q25, MiXCR clone calling, in-frame beta chains kept. Each entry merges the rows of one CDR3 protein and shows their most common DNA and genes. The table for this sample lists about 1.4 million distinct CDR3 sequences; roughly 60% of them were counted only once. The ten top clones hold 5.5% to 8% of the sample. The sample consisted of blood. These receptors all come from a man between 18 and 35 years old in good health.

The chain couples TRBV4-1 to TRBJ2-4; D unresolved. With 1 base removed from V and 8 bases from J, the gap between germline ends came to 12 bases. CDR3 length: 14 residues. The germline V gene has CDR1 MGHRA and CDR2 YSYEKL. The CDR3 reads CASSQGGKRDIQYF. CDR3 in DNA: TGCGCCAGCAGCCAAGGTGGCAAAAGAGACATTCAGTACTTC.

This clonotype was picked up one time. V and J are TRBV20-1 and TRBJ2-7, with a possible D match to TRBD1 (5 bases). The V gene lost 7 bases and the J gene lost 3 bases, with 13 bases spanning the gap. There are 12 residues in the CDR3. Germline V gene data show CDR1 as DFQATT and CDR2 as SNEGSKA (reference sequence). CDR3 sequence reads: CSVGKTGYEQYF. CDR3 nucleotides: TGCAGTGTGGGAAAAACAGGCTACGAGCAGTACTTC.

This clonotype was seen a single time. The V call is TRBV3-1, the J call TRBJ2-5; D tentatively reads TRBD1 or TRBD2 (5 bases each). The germline gives CDR1 LGHDT, CDR2 YNNKEL (reference sequence). CDR3 length equals 16 residues. V shed 3 bases and J shed 2 bases, with 16 bases lying between them. The CDR3 DNA is TGTGCCAGCAGCCACTTGACGGGGCGGACTCAAGAGACCCAGTACTTC. This gives the protein CASSHLTGRTQETQYF.

CDR3 in DNA: TGTGCCAGCGGAACCGACAGGGGGCTCGCTGGAAACACCATATATTTT. As protein: CASGTDRGLAGNTIYF. The V gene is TRBV12-3 or TRBV12-4, the J gene TRBJ1-3; TRBD1 agrees at 10 bases. The V gene end was trimmed by 8 bases and the J gene end by 2 bases; junction bases not matched to a gene: 9. The CDR3 is made up of 16 amino acids.

The genes are TRBV25-1 and TRBJ2-1; D call uncertain. Trimming removed 1 base from V and 9 bases from J, with 4 bases in between. The CDR3 is 11 amino acids. Germline-derived CDR1 and CDR2 are MGHDK and SYGVNS. CDR3 protein: CASSEFGEQFF. The CDR3 DNA is TGTGCCAGCAGTGAATTTGGTGAGCAGTTCTTC.

This clonotype was found a few times. The rearrangement joins TRBV27 to TRBJ2-2; D unresolved. The CDR3 extends over 12 amino acids. V lost 3 bases to trimming and J lost 6 bases, with 5 bases between them. Germline V lookup: CDR1 MNHEY, CDR2 SMNVEV (reference sequence). The CDR3 nucleotides are TGTGCCAGCAGTTTCTTTCCCGGGGAGCTGTTTTTT. As protein: CASSFFPGELFF.

This chain links TRBV25-1 with TRBJ1-4; perhaps TRBD1 as D (6 bases). CDR3 length: 17 amino acids. Trimming stripped 6 bases from V and 5 bases from J, with 22 bases between. Germline values: CDR1 MGHDK, CDR2 SYGVNS. The CDR3 nucleotides are TGTGCCAGCAGCCGAGGGGGGGCCGGCCCCCAAAATGAAAAACTGTTTTTT. Protein: CASSRGGAGPQNEKLFF. Filled out from reference TRBV25-1 and TRBJ1-4, the complete variable domain reads EADIYQTPRYLVIGTGKKITLECSQTMGHDKMYWYQQDPGMELHLIHYSYGVNSTEKGDLSSESTVSRIRTEHFPLTLESARPSHTSQYLCASSRGGAGPQNEKLFFGSGTQLSVL.

The chain employs TRBV20-1 and TRBJ2-7, with 12 bases aligning to TRBD2. The J call may be wrong; the DNA end is better matched by TRBJ2-1. The CDR3 is made up of 16 amino acids. Germline loops: CDR1 DFQATT, CDR2 SNEGSKA (reference sequence). The CDR3 DNA reads as TGCAGTGCTAACTCTCAGGCTAGCGGGAGGGATAATGAGCAGTTCTTC. It codes for CSANSQASGRDNEQFF.